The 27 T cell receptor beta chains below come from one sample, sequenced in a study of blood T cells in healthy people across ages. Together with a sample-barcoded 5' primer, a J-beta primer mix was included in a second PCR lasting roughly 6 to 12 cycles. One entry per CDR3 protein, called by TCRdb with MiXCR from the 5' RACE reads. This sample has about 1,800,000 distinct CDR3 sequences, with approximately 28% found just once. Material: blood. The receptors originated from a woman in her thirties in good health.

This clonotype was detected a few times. CDR3 amino acids: CASSLVGVKETQYF. In DNA form, the CDR3 reads TGTGCCAGCAGCTTAGTAGGGGTTAAAGAGACCCAGTACTTC. The chain recombines TRBV7-2 with TRBJ2-5; perhaps TRBD1 as D (5 bases). The CDR3 sequence is 14 residues long. V lost 1 base and J 3 bases, leaving 9 bases between the germline ends. Per the germline V gene, CDR1 is SGHTA and CDR2 is FQGNSA.

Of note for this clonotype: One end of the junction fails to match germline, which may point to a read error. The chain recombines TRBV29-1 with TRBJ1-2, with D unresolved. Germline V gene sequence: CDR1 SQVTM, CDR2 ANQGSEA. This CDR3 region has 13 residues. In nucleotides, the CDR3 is TGCAGCGTGGAGCCTGCAGCGCTCTATGACTACACCTTC. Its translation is CSVEPAALYDYTF.

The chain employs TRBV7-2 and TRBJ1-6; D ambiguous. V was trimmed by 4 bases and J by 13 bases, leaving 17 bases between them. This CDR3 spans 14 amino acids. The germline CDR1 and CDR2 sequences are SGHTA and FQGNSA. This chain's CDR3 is CASSSPILSGPLHF. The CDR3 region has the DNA TGTGCCAGCAGCTCACCGATCTTGAGCGGGCCCCTCCACTTT.

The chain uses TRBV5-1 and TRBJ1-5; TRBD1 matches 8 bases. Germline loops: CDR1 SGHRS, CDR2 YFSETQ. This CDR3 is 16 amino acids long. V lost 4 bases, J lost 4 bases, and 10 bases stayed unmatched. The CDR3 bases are TGCGCCAGCAGCCCAGAGGGAGACAGGGGAAATCAGCCCCAGCATTTT. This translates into CASSPEGDRGNQPQHF. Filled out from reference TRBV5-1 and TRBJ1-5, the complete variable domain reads KAGVTQTPRYLIKTRGQQVTLSCSPISGHRSVSWYQQTPGQGLQFLFEYFSETQRNKGNFPGRFSGRQFSNSRSEMNVSTLELGDSALYLCASSPEGDRGNQPQHFGDGTRLSIL.

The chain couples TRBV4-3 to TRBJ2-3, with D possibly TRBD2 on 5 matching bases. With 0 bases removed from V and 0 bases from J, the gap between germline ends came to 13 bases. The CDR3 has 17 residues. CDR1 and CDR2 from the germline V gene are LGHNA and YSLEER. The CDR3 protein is CASSQEADKVSTDTQYF. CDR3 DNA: TGCGCCAGCAGCCAAGAAGCGGATAAGGTTAGCACAGATACGCAGTATTTT.

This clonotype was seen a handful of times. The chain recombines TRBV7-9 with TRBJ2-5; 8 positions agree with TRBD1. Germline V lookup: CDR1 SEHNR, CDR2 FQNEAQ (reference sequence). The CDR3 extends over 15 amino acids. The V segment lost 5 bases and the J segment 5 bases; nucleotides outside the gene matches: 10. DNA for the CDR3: TGTGCCAGCAGCCCGGGACAGGACAAGCTCGAGACCCAGTACTTC. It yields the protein CASSPGQDKLETQYF.

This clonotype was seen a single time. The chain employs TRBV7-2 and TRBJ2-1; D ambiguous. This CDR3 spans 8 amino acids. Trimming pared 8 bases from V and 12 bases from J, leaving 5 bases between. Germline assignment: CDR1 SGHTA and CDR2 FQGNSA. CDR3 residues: CASGGQFF. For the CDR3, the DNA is TGTGCCAGCGGCGGGCAGTTCTTC.

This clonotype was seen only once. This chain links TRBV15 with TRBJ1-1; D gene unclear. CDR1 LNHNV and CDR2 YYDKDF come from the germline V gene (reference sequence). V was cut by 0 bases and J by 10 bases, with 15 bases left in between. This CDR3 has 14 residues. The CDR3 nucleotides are TGTGCCACCAGCAGAGATATCTCCACCTCGGGAGCTTTCTTT. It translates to CATSRDISTSGAFF.

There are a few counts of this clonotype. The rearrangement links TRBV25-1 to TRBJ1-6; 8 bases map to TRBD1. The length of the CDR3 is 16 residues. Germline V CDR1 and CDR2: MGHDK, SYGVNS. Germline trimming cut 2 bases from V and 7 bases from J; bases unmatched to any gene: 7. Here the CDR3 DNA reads TGTGCCAGCAGTGAAGCTCAGGGGGCGCGGAATTCACCCCTCCACTTT. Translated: CASSEAQGARNSPLHF.

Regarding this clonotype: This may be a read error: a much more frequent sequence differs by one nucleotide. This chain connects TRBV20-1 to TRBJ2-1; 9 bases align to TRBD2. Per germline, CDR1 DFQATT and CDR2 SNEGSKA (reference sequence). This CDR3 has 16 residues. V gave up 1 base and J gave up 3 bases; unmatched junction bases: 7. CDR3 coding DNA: TGCAGTGCTAGAGCCCCTATTAGCGGGAGCTACAATGAGCAGTTCTTC. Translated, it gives CSARAPISGSYNEQFF.

The CDR3 protein is CSALDRGRGGYTF. The CDR3 DNA is TGCAGTGCTCTCGACAGGGGCCGAGGGGGCTACACCTTC. This rearrangement joins TRBV20-1 to TRBJ1-2; 8 positions match TRBD1. This CDR3 has 13 residues. Germline V gene lookup returns CDR1 DFQATT and CDR2 SNEGSKA (reference sequence). Trimming took 5 bases from V and 8 from J; bases not matched to a gene: 10.

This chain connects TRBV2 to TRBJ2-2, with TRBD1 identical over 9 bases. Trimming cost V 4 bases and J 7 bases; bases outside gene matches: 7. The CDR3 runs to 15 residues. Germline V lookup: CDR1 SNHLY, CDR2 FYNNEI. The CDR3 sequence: CASSADRGFGGELFF. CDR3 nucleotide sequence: TGTGCCAGCAGTGCGGACAGGGGATTTGGCGGGGAGCTGTTTTTT.

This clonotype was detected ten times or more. The CDR3 nucleotides read TGTGCCAGCATAGGACAGTCACCGCCCTACGAGCAGTACTTC. Residues: CASIGQSPPYEQYF. The genes are TRBV28 and TRBJ2-7; possibly TRBD1 for D (6 bases). The V end was cut by 7 bases, the J end by 2 bases, with 15 bases between. This CDR3 region has 14 residues. In germline, CDR1 is MDHEN, CDR2 SYDVKM.

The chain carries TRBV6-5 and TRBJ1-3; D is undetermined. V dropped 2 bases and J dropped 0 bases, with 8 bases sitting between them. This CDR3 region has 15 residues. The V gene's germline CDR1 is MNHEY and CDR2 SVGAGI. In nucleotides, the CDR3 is TGTGCCAGCAGTTACGGACGGTCCTCTGGAAACACCATATATTTT. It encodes CASSYGRSSGNTIYF.

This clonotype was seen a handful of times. The CDR3 reads CASSLQRNQPQHF. The CDR3, as DNA: TGTGCCAGCAGTTTACAGCGTAATCAGCCCCAGCATTTT. The gene calls are TRBV12-3 or TRBV12-4 and TRBJ1-5; no clear D. The CDR3 spans 13 residues. The ends were cut back, 2 bases at V and 4 bases at J, with 6 bases in the middle.

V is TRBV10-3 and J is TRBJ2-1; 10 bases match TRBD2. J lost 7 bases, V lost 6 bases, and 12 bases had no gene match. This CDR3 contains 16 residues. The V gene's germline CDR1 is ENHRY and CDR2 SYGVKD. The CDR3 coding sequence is TGTGCCATCAGCGCCAGTGGAAGCGGGGGGGGTAATGAGCAGTTCTTC. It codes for CAISASGSGGGNEQFF.

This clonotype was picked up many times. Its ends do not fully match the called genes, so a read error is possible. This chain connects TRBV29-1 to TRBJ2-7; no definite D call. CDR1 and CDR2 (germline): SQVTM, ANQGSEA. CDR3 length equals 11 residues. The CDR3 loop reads CSVEESYEQYF. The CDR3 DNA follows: TGCAGCGTAGAAGAGAGCTACGAGCAGTACTTC.

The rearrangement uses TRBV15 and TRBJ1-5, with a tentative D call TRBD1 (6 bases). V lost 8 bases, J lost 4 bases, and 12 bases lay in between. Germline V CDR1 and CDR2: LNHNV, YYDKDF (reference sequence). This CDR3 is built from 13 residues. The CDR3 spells CATSRDTNQPQHF. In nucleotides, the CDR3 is TGTGCCACCTCCCGGGACACAAATCAGCCCCAGCATTTT. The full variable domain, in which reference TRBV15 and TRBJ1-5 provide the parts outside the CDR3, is DAMVIQNPRYQVTQFGKPVTLSCSQTLNHNVMYWYQQKSSQAPKLLFHYYDKDFNNEADTPDNFQSRRPNTSFCFLDIRSPGLGDTAMYLCATSRDTNQPQHFGDGTRLSIL.

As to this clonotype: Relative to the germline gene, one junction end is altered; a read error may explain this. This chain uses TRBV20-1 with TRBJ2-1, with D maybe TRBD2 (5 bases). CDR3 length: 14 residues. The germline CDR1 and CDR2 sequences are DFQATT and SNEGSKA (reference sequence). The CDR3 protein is CSARTSGRVGEQSF. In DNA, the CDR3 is TGCAGTGCTAGGACGAGCGGAAGGGTGGGTGAGCAGTCCTTC.

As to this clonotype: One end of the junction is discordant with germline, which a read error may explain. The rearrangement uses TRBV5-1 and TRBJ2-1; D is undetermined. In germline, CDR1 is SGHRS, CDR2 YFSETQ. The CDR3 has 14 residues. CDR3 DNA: TGCGCCAGCAGCTTGGGGTGGATGGCTAATGGGCAGTTCTTC. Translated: CASSLGWMANGQFF. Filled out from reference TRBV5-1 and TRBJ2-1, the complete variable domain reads KAGVTQTPRYLIKTRGQQVTLSCSPISGHRSVSWYQQTPGQGLQFLFEYFSETQRNKGNFPGRFSGRQFSNSRSEMNVSTLELGDSALYLCASSLGWMANGQFFGPGTRLTVL.

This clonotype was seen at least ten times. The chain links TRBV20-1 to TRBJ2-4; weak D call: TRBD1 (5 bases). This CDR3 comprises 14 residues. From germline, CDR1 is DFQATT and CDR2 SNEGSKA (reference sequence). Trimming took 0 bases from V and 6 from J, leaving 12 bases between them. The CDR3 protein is CSAREGRVTNIQYF. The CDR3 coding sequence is TGCAGTGCTAGAGAGGGCAGGGTGACAAACATTCAGTACTTC.

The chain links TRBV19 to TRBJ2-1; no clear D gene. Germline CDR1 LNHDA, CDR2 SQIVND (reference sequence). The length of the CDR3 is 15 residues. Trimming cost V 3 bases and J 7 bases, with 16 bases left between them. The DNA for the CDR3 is TGTGCCAGTAGTATGTCAGGACCTCCTGGGAATGAGCAGTTCTTC. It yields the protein CASSMSGPPGNEQFF. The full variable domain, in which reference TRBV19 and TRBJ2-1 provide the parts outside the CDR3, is DGGITQSPKYLFRKEGQNVTLSCEQNLNHDAMYWYRQDPGQGLRLIYYSQIVNDFQKGDIAEGYSVSREKKESFPLTVTSAQKNPTAFYLCASSMSGPPGNEQFFGPGTRLTVL.

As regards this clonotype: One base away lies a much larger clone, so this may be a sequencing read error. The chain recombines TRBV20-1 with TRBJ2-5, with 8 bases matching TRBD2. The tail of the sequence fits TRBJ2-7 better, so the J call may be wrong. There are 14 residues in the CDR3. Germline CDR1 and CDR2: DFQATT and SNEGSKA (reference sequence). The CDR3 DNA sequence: TGCAGTGCTTGGAGCGGGAGCGGCGACTACGAGCAGTACTTC. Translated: CSAWSGSGDYEQYF.

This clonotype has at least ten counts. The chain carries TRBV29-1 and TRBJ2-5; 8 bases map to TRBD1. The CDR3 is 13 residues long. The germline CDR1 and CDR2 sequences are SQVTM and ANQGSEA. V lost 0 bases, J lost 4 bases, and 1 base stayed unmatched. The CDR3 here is CSVEDRGRETQYF. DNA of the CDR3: TGCAGCGTTGAAGACAGGGGGCGAGAGACCCAGTACTTC.

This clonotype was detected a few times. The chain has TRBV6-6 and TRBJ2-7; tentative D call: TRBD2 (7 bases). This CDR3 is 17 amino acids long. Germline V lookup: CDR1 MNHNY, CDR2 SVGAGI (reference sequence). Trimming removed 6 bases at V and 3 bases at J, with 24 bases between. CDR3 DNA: TGTGCCAGCAGGGGGGGGCGGGCGGAGGACACTTTCTACGAGCAGTACTTC. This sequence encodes CASRGGRAEDTFYEQYF.

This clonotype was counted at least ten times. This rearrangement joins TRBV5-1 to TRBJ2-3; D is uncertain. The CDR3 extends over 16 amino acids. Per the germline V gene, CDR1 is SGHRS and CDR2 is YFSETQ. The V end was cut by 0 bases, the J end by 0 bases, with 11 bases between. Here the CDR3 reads CASSLDGSPSTDTQYF. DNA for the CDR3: TGCGCCAGCAGCTTGGATGGGTCACCAAGCACAGATACGCAGTATTTT.

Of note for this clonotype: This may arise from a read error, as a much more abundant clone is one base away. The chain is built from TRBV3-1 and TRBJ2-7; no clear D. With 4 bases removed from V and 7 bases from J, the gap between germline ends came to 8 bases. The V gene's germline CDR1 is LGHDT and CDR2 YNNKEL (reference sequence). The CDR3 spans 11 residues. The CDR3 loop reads CASSLHWEQYF. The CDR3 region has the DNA TGTGCCAGCAGCCTCCACTGGGAGCAGTACTTC.